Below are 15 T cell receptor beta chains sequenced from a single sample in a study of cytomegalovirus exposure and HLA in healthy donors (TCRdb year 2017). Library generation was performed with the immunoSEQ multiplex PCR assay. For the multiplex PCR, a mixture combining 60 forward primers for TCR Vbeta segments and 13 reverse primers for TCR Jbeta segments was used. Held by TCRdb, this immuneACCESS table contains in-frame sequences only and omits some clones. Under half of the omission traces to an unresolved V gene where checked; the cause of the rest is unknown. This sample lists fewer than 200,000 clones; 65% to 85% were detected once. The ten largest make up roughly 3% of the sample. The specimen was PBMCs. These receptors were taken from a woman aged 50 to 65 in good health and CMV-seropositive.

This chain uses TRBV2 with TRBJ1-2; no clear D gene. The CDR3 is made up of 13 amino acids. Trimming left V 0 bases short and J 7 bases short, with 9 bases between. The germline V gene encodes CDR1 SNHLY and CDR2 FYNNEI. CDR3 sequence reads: CASSEANLVGYTF. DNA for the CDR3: TGTGCCAGCAGTGAAGCCAACTTAGTTGGCTACACCTTC.

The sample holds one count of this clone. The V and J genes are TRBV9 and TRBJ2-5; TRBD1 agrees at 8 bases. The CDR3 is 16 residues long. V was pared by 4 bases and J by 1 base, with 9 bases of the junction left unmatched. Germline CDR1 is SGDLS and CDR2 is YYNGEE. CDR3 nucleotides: TGTGCCAGCAGCTATGGACAGGGACTTTTCCAAGAGACCCAGTACTTC. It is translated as CASSYGQGLFQETQYF.

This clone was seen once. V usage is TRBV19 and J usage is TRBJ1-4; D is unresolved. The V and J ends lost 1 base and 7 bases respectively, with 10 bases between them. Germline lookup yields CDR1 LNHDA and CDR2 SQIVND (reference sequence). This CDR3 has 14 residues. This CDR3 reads CASSIVFGGEKLFF. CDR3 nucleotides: TGTGCCAGTAGTATAGTTTTCGGTGGTGAAAAACTGTTTTTT.

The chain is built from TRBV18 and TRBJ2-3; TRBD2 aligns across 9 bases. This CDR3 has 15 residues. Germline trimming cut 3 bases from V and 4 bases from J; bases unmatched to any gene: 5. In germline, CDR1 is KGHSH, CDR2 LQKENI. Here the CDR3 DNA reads TGTGCCAGCTCACCCGGCGGGGGGGCCCCAGATACGCAGTATTTT. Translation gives CASSPGGGAPDTQYF.

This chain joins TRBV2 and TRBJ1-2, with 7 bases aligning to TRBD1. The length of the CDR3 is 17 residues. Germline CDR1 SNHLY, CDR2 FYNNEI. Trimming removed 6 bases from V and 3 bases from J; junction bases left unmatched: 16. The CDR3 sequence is CASRRGGDPGQYYGYTF. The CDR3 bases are TGTGCCAGCAGACGGGGGGGAGATCCGGGACAGTACTATGGCTACACCTTC.

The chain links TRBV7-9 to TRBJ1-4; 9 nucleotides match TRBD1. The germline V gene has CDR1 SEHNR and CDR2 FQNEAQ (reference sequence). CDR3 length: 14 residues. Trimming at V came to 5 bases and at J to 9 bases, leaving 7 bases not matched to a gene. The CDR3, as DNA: TGTGCCAGCAGCCGGACAGGGGCTGATCAAAAACTGTTTTTT. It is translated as CASSRTGADQKLFF. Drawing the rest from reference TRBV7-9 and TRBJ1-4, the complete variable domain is DTGVSQNPRHKITKRGQNVTFRCDPISEHNRLYWYRQTLGQGPEFLTYFQNEAQLEKSRLLSDRFSAERPKGSFSTLEIQRTEQGDSAMYLCASSRTGADQKLFFGSGTQLSVL.

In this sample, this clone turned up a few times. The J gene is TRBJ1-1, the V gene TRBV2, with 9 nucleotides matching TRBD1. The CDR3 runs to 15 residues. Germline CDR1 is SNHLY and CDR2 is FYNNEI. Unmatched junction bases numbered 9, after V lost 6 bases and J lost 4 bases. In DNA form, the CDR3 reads TGTGCCAGCAGCAGACCGACAGGGGGAGGCACTGAAGCTTTCTTT. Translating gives CASSRPTGGGTEAFF.

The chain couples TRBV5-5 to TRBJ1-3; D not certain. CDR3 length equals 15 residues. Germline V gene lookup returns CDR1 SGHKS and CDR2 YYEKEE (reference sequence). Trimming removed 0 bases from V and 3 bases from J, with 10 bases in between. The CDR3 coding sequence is TGTGCCAGCAGCTTGGCACCCGGGGTTGGAAACACCATATATTTT. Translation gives CASSLAPGVGNTIYF.

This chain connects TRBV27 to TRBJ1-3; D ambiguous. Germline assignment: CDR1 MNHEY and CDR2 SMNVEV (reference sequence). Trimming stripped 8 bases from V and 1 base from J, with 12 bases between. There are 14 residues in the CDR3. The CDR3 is CASGSGSSGNTIYF. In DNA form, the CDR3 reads TGTGCCAGCGGGTCGGGGTCATCTGGAAACACCATATATTTT.

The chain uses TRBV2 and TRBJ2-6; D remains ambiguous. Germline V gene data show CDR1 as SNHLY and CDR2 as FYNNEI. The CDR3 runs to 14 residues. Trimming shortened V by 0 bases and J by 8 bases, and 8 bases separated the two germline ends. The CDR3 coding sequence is TGTGCCAGCAGTGAAGCGGGCGAGCCCAACGTCCTGACTTTC. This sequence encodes CASSEAGEPNVLTF.

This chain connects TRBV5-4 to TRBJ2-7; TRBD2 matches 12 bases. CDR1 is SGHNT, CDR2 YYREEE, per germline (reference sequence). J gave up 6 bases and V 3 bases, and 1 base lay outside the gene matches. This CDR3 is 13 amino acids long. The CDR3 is CASSSGLAGEQYF. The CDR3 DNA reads TGTGCCAGCAGCTCGGGACTAGCGGGCGAGCAGTACTTC.

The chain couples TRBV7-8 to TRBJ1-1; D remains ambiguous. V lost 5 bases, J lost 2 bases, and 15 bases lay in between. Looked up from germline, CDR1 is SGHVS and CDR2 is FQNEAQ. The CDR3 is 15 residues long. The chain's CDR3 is CASSPLWARNTEAFF. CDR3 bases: TGTGCCAGCAGCCCCCTTTGGGCCAGAAACACTGAAGCTTTCTTT.

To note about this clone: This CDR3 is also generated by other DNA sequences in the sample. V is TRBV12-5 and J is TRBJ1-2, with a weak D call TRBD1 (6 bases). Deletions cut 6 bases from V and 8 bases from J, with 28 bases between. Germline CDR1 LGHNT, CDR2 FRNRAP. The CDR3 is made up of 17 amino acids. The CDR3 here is CASGRTSRGGVPRGYTF. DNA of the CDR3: TGTGCTAGTGGCCGGACCTCCAGGGGAGGGGTCCCGCGAGGCTACACCTTC.

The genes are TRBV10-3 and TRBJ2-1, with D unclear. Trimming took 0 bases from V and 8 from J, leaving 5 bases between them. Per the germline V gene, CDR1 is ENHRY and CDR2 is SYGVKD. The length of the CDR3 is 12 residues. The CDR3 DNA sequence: TGTGCCATCAGTGAGTCTTTCGATGAGCAGTTCTTC. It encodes CAISESFDEQFF.

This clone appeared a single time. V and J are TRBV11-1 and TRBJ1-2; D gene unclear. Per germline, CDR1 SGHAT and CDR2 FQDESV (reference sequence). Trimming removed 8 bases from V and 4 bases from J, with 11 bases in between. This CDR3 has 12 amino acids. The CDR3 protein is CASPGEGYGYTF. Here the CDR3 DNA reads TGTGCCAGCCCCGGGGAGGGCTATGGCTACACCTTC.